This section outlines one TCR beta chain sequence together with its context. These data belong to a study of sequential checkpoint blockade in melanoma. Overall study: Patients were randomized 1:1 to nivolumab-then-ipilimumab or ipilimumab-then-nivolumab first-line. Both treatment sequences were followed by maintenance nivolumab.

Treatment described: randomized to nivolumab then ipilimumab (arm A) or the reverse (arm B). No patient had prior DNA-damaging chemotherapy. PBMC sorting kept live CD3+CD8+ cells without CD19 or CD56. The data were produced by immunoSEQ multiplex PCR, yet TCRdb's version contains in-frame clones alone and is incomplete. The sample carries approximately 12,000 clones, roughly four fifths recorded once. The sequence derives from a human donor with melanoma. This material consisted of CD8+ T cells sorted from blood (inferred from file names), taken from a patient given nivolumab and ipilimumab in sequence.

The CDR3 is CSALTLTDGYTF. In nucleotides, the CDR3 is TGCAGCGCCCTAACCCTGACAGATGGCTACACCTTC. The V gene is TRBV29-1, the J gene TRBJ1-2, with D possibly matching TRBD1 (5 bases). CDR1 is SQVTM, CDR2 ANQGSEA, per germline. V was cut by 7 bases and J by 6 bases, with 15 bases left in between. This CDR3 spans 12 amino acids. Using reference TRBV29-1 and TRBJ1-2 for the parts outside the CDR3, the full variable domain is SAVISQKPSRDICQRGTSLTIQCQVDSQVTMMFWYRQQPGQSLTLIATANQGSEATYESGFVIDKFPISRPNLTFSTLTVSNMSPEDSSIYLCSALTLTDGYTFGSGTRLTVV.